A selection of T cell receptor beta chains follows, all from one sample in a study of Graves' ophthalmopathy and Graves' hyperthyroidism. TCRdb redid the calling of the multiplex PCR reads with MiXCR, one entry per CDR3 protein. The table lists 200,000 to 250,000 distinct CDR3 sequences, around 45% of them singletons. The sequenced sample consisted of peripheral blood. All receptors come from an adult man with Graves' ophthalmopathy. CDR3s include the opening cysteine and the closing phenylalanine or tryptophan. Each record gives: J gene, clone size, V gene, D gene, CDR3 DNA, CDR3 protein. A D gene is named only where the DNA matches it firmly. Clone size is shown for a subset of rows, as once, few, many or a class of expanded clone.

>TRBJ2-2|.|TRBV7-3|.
TGTGCCAGCCGAGCGGGGGCAGGGGGCGCCGGGGAGCTGTTTTTT
CASRAGAGGAGELFF
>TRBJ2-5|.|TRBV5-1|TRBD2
TGCGCCAGCAGCTTGGTGCTAGCGGGAGCTGAGACCCAGTACTTC
CASSLVLAGAETQYF
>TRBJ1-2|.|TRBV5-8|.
TGCGCCAGCAGCTTGGGTTTAGGAGGGCCAGGCTACACCTTC
CASSLGLGGPGYTF
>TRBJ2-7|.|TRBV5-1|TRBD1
TGCGCCAGCAGTGAGTCGAGGCAGGGGGCCTACGAGCAGTACTTC
CASSESRQGAYEQYF
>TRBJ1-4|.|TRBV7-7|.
TGTGCTAGCAGCTTAGGACCGACTAATGAAAAACTGTTTTTT
CASSLGPTNEKLFF
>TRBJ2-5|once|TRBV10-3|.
TGTGCCAGCAGTGAGGTCGGCGGACAAGAGACCCAGTACTTC
CASSEVGGQETQYF
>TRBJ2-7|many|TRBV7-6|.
TGTGCCAGCAGCTTAGTAGCAGGGGAATACGAGCAGTACTTC
CASSLVAGEYEQYF
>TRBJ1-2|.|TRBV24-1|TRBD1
TGTGCCAGCAGCTTAGAGTGGGGGACAGGGACGGATGGCTACACCTTC
CASSLEWGTGTDGYTF
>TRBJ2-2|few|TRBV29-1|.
TGCAGCGTTGAAGGTGGGGTGGGCACCGGGGAGCTGTTTTTT
CSVEGGVGTGELFF
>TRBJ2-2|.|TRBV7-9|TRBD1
TGTGCCAGCAGCTTCTTCGGTGGGTCGGCAGGGGGCATCGGGGAGCTGTTTTTT
CASSFFGGSAGGIGELFF
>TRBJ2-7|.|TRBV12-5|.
TGTGCTAGTGGTTTGGTCTCCTACGAGCAGTACTTC
CASGLVSYEQYF